The 8 T cell receptor beta chains reported below all come from one sample, sequenced in a study of cytomegalovirus exposure and HLA in healthy donors. In the PCR, 60 Vbeta and 13 Jbeta primers were used. Only in-frame clones appear in the TCRdb table, and some are missing; sequencing was by immunoSEQ multiplex PCR. The table includes around 200,000 clones, around 80% detected once. Sequenced sample: PBMCs. The receptors were gathered from a man aged 35 to 55 in good health and CMV-seropositive.

This chain uses TRBV29-1 with TRBJ2-5; TRBD2 might be the D (5 bases). Per the germline V gene, CDR1 is SQVTM and CDR2 is ANQGSEA. Trimming removed 5 bases from V and 5 bases from J, with 18 bases in between. There are 14 residues in the CDR3. The CDR3 is CSVKVTPTGETQYF. In DNA, the CDR3 is TGCAGCGTTAAGGTGACGCCCACGGGGGAGACCCAGTACTTC.

The chain employs TRBV7-9 and TRBJ1-2, with D perhaps matching TRBD1 (6 bases). V dropped 1 base and J dropped 6 bases, with 15 bases sitting between them. Looked up from germline, CDR1 is SEHNR and CDR2 is FQNEAQ (reference sequence). The CDR3 spans 15 residues. CDR3 nucleotide sequence: TGTGCCAGCAGCTTAGTTGCAGGGGAAGGTGATGGCTACACCTTC. The encoded protein is CASSLVAGEGDGYTF.

The chain uses TRBV2 and TRBJ1-5; 9 bases are a match to TRBD1. Germline CDR1 and CDR2: SNHLY and FYNNEI. V was clipped by 8 bases and J by 2 bases; unmatched bases: 7. This CDR3 has 15 residues. CDR3 in DNA: TGTGCCAGCGCCGGACAGGGGTTGGGCAATCAGCCCCAGCATTTT. Amino acid sequence: CASAGQGLGNQPQHF.

The rearrangement uses TRBV13 and TRBJ1-1, with 7 positions matching TRBD1. After removal of 0 bases from V and 8 bases from J, the junction contained 6 bases not matched to a gene. CDR3 size: 14 residues. CDR1 and CDR2 from the germline V gene are PRHDT and FYEKMQ (reference sequence). The CDR3 bases are TGTGCCAGCAGCTTAGGCATCGCGACAGGGGAAGCTTTCTTT. This encodes CASSLGIATGEAFF.

The rearrangement joins TRBV7-9 to TRBJ1-1, with TRBD1 as a possible D gene (5 bases). The germline V gene has CDR1 SEHNR and CDR2 FQNEAQ (reference sequence). This CDR3 has 14 amino acids. Deletions cut 0 bases from V and 4 bases from J, with 9 bases between. The DNA for the CDR3 is TGTGCCAGCAGCTTAGCGGGGCCGATCACTGAAGCTTTCTTT. Protein product: CASSLAGPITEAFF.

The chain uses TRBV6-1 and TRBJ2-1, with 9 bases identical to TRBD2. The germline gives CDR1 MNHNS, CDR2 SASEGT. The CDR3 has 15 amino acids. V lost 1 base, J lost 8 bases, and 6 bases stayed unmatched. The CDR3 reads CASSEEAGGRDEQFF. DNA of the CDR3: TGTGCCAGCAGTGAAGAGGCGGGAGGGAGGGATGAGCAGTTCTTC.

This rearrangement joins TRBV2 to TRBJ2-1; 8 bases agree with TRBD2. The J segment lost 8 bases and the V segment lost 8 bases, leaving 11 bases of the junction unmatched. The CDR3 has 14 residues. Germline V CDR1 and CDR2: SNHLY, FYNNEI. For the CDR3, the DNA is TGTGCCAGCCAGCGAGCGGGAGTCGTCGATGAGCAGTTCTTC. Its protein product is CASQRAGVVDEQFF.

The CDR3 loop reads CASSYSRARNNEQFF. The CDR3 DNA is TGTGCCAGCAGTTACAGTCGAGCGCGTAACAATGAGCAGTTCTTC. This chain uses TRBV6-5 with TRBJ2-1; no firm D call. V was trimmed by 2 bases and J by 5 bases, leaving 13 bases between them. The CDR3 consists of 15 residues. Germline CDR1 is MNHEY and CDR2 is SVGAGI.